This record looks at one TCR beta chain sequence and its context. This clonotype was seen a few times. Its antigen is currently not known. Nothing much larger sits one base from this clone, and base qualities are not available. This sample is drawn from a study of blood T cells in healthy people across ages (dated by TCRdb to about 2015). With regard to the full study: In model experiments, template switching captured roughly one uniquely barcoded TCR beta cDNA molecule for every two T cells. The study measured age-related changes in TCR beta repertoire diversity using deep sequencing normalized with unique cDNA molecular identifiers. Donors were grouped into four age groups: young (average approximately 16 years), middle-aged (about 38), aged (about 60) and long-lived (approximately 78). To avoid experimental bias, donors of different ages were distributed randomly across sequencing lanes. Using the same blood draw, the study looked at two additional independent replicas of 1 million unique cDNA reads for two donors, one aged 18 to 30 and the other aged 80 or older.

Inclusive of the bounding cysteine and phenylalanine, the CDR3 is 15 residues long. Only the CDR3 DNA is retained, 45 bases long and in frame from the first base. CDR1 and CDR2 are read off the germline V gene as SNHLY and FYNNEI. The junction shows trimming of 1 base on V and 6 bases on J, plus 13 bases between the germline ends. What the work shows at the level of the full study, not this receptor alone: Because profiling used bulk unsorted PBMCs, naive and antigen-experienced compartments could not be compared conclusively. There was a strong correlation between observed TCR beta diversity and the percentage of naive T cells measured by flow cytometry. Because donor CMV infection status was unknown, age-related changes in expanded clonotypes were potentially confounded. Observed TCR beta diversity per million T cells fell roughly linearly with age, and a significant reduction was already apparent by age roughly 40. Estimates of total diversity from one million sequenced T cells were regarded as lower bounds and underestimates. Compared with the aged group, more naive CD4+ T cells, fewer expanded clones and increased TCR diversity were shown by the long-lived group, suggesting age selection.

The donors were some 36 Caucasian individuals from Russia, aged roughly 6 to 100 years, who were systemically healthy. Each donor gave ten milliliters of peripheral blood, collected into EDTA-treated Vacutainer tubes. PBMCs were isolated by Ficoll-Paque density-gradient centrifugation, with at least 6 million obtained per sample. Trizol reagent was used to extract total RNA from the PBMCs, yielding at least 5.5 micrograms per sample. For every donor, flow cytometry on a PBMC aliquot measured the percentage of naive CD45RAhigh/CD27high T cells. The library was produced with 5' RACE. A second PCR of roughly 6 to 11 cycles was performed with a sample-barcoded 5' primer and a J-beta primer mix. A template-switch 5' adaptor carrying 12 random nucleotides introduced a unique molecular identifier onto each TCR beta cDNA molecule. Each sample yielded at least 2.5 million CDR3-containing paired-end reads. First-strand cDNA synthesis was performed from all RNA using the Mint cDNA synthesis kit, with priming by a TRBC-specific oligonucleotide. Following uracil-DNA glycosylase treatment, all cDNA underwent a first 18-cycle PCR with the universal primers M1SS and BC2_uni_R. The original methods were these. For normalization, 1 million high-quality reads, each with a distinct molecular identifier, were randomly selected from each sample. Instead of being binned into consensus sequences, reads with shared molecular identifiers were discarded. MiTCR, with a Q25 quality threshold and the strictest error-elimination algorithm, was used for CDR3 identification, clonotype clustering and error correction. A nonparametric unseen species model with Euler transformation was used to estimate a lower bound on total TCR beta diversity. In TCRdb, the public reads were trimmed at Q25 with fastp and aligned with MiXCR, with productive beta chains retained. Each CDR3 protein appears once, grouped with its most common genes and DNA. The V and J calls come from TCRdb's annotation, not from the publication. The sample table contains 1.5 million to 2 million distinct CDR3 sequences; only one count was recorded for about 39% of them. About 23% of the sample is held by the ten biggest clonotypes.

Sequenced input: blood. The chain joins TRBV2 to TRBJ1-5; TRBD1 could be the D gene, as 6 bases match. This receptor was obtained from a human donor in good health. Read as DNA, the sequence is TGTGCCAGCAGTGAAGAAGGGGGTGAGGGTCAGCCCCAGCATTTT. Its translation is CASSEEGGEGQPQHF.